This T cell receptor (beta chain) stems from a study of Graves' ophthalmopathy and Graves' hyperthyroidism. Germline lookup yields CDR1 LGHNA and CDR2 YSLEER. This CDR3 has 16 residues. The V end lost 0 bases, the J end lost 6 bases, and 15 bases lay between the germline ends. The TCR beta CDR3 regions underwent amplification from RNA transcripts. After a first-round RT-PCR with HTBI primers, a second-round multiplex PCR was run. TCRdb reprocessed the multiplex PCR reads with MiXCR, giving one entry per CDR3 protein. Of about 1.2 million distinct CDR3 sequences listed, 36% were seen once; the top ten hold around 10%. A remark on this clonotype: Antigen specificity is unknown.

Hyperthyroidism patients were newly diagnosed, ill under 2 months, and aged 18 to 65 years. If patients had other autoimmune diseases, uncontrolled infections, pregnancy or lactation, they were excluded. The diagnosis combined clinical symptoms, thyroxine, TRAb, thyroid ultrasound and orbital computed tomography scans. General study results and limits: A model of 13 signatures distinguished ophthalmopathy from stable hyperthyroidism at roughly 86% sensitivity and around 81% specificity.

This clonotype was obtained from an adult man with Graves' hyperthyroidism. This sequence joins TRBV4-3 and TRBJ1-5; D remains ambiguous. Sample: peripheral blood or thyroid tissue (not recorded which). The CDR3 bases are TGCGCCAGCAGCCAAGATCGGGTTATGGGTGGTCAGCCCCAGCATTTT. As protein: CASSQDRVMGGQPQHF.